The TCR beta chain described here comes from a study of cytomegalovirus exposure and HLA in healthy donors. Study outcomes and limitations: Other equally common chains were less clonally expanded than HLA-associated TCR beta chains, a later analysis showed. Apparent HLA restriction characterized most CMV-associated TCR beta chains in a later analysis. Investigators reported 150 to 200 TCR beta chains as tied to cytomegalovirus.

Germline-derived CDR1 and CDR2 are SEHNR and FQNEAQ (reference sequence). V lost 5 bases, J lost 3 bases, and 17 bases lay in between. CDR3 size: 16 residues. For this clone: What it binds is not known.

The primer mix had 60 Vbeta and 13 Jbeta primers. Clones were read by immunoSEQ multiplex PCR, and TCRdb kept only the in-frame ones, dropping some. The sample consists of about 160,000 clones, approximately 85% of them appearing once. Sequenced sample: PBMCs. The chain is built from TRBV7-9 and TRBJ1-5; tentatively, D is TRBD1 (6 bases). This receptor was obtained from a girl under 10 years old in good health and CMV-seropositive. As DNA, the CDR3 is TGTGCCAGCAGCCCAGAGACAGGTTCCCTCAATCAGCCCCAGCATTTT. The encoded protein is CASSPETGSLNQPQHF.